This TCR beta chain came from a study of response to subunit inactivated influenza vaccine. Study-level points and caveats: Every seasonal influenza vaccination brings in few new T cells, the authors suggested.

Trimming took off 0 bases at V and 6 bases at J, with 8 bases between the two ends. The CDR3 has 13 amino acids. Looked up from germline, CDR1 is MNHEY and CDR2 is SMNVEV (reference sequence). MiXCR, run by TCRdb on the RT-PCR reads, gives a single entry per CDR3 protein. Found here are roughly 790,000 distinct CDR3 sequences, 20% to 25% of them singletons; the top ten hold around 9.6%. This clonotype occurred many times. As yet, its antigen is unknown. The source was PBMCs from blood, collected roughly 5 days after vaccination. This TCR was recovered from a man aged 50-60 years who received an inactivated influenza vaccine. The chain employs TRBV27 and TRBJ1-1; D unclear. Here the CDR3 DNA reads TGTGCCAGCAGTTTATCGAGGATTTCTGAAGCTTTCTTT. Translation gives CASSLSRISEAFF.